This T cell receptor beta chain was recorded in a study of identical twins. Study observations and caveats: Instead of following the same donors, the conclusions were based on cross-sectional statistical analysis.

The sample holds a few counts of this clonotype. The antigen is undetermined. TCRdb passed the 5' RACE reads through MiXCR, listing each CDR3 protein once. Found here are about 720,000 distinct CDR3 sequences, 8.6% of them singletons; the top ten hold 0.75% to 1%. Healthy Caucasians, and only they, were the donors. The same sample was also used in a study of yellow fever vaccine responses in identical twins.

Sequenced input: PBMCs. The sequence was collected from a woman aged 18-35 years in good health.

DNA of the CDR3: TGTGCCAGCGGGTTGAGGGGAAGGACCTATAATTCACCCCTCCACTTT. Its protein is CASGLRGRTYNSPLHF. This chain connects TRBV5-6 to TRBJ1-6; possible D gene TRBD1, 5 bases. There are 16 residues in the CDR3. V was trimmed by 7 bases and J by 2 bases, leaving 16 bases between them. Germline V gene data show CDR1 as SGHDT and CDR2 as YYEEEE.